This entry concerns a single T cell receptor (beta chain). Its antigen is currently unknown. Researchers amplified the TCR beta CDR3 regions from RNA transcripts. HTBI primers were employed in a first-round RT-PCR of the TCR CDR3. TCRdb recomputed calls from the multiplex PCR reads with MiXCR, one row per CDR3 protein. The repertoire consists of roughly 720,000 distinct CDR3 sequences, with around 15% occurring once and the leading ten covering around 15%. This CDR3 contains 15 residues. Trimming shortened V by 7 bases and J by 0 bases, and 16 bases separated the two germline ends. Germline values: CDR1 LNHDA, CDR2 SQIVND (reference sequence). The data stem from a study of T cells in Graves' hyperthyroidism and ophthalmopathy. Study overall: Peripheral blood was acquired at first diagnosis, ahead of any therapy whatsoever.

Study-level results: Most thyroid clonotypes that were expanded above 0.001 also turned up in blood.

The sequence was obtained from a man aged 50-60 years with Graves' hyperthyroidism. The chain employs TRBV19 and TRBJ2-7; no firm D call. The sample consisted of blood. The CDR3, as DNA: TGTGCCAGTACCCCATCATCGGCAAGCTCCTACGAGCAGTACTTC. Amino acids: CASTPSSASSYEQYF.